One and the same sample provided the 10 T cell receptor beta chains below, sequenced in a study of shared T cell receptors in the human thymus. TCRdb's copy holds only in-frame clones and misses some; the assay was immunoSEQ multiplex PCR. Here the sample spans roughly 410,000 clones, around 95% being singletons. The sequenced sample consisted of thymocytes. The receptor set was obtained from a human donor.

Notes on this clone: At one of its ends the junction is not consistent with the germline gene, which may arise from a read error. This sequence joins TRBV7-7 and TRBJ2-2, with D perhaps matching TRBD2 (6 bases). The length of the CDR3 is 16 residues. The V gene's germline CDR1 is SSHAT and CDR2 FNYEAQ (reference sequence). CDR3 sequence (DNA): TGTGCTAGCAGCCCGGGAGCGCCCCGTGGCACCGGGGAGCTGTTTTTT. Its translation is CASSPGAPRGTGELFF.

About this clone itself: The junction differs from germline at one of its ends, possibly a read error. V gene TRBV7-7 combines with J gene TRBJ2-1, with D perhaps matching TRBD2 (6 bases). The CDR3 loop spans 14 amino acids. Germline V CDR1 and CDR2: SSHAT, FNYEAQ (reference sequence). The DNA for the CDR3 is TGTGCTAGCAGCTTAGACGGGAGTGGGAATGAGCAGTTCTTC. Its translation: CASSLDGSGNEQFF.

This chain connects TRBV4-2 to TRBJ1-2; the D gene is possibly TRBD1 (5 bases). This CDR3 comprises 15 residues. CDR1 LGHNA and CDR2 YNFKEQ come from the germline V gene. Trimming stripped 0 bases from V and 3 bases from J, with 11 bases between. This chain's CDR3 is CASSQEAGTDYGYTF. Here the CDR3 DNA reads TGTGCCAGCAGCCAAGAGGCGGGGACTGACTATGGCTACACCTTC.

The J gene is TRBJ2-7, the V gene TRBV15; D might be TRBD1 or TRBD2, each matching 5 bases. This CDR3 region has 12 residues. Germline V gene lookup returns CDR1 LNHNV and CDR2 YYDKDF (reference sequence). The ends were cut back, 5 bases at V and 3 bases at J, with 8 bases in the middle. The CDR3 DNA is TGTGCCACCAGCGGGGACCGCTACGAGCAGTACTTC. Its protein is CATSGDRYEQYF. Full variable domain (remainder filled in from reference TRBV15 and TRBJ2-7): DAMVIQNPRYQVTQFGKPVTLSCSQTLNHNVMYWYQQKSSQAPKLLFHYYDKDFNNEADTPDNFQSRRPNTSFCFLDIRSPGLGDTAMYLCATSGDRYEQYFGPGTRLTVT.

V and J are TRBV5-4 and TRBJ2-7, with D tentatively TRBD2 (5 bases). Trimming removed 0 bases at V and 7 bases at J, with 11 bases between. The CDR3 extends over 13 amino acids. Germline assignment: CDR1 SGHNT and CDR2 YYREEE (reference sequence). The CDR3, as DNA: TGTGCCAGCAGCTTGGCGCCAGCGGCTGAGCAGTACTTC. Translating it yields CASSLAPAAEQYF.

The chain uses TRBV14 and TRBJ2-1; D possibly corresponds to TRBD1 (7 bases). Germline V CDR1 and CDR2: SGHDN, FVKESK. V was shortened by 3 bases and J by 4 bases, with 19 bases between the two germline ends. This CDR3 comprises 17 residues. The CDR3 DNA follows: TGTGCCAGCAGCCACAATCCCGACAGGGCGGGGTACAATGAGCAGTTCTTC. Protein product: CASSHNPDRAGYNEQFF. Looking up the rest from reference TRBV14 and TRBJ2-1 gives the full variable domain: EAGVTQFPSHSVIEKGQTVTLRCDPISGHDNLYWYRRVMGKEIKFLLHFVKESKQDESGMPNNRFLAERTGGTYSTLKVQPAELEDSGVYFCASSHNPDRAGYNEQFFGPGTRLTVL.

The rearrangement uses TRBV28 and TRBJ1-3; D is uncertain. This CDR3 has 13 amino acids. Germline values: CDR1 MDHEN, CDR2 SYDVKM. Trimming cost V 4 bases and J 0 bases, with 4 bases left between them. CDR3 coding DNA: TGTGCCAGCAGTTCCCTCTCTGGAAACACCATATATTTT. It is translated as CASSSLSGNTIYF. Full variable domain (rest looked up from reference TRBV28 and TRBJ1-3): DVKVTQSSRYLVKRTGEKVFLECVQDMDHENMFWYRQDPGLGLRLIYFSYDVKMKEKGDIPEGYSVSREKKERFSLILESASTNQTSMYLCASSSLSGNTIYFGEGSWLTVV.

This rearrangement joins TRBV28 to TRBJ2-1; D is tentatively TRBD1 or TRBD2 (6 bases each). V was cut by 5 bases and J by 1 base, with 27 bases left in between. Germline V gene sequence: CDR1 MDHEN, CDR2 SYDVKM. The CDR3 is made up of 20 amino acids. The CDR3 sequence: CASSPPWGCGGGASYNEQFF. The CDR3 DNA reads TGTGCCAGCAGTCCACCCTGGGGGTGCGGAGGGGGAGCGTCCTACAATGAGCAGTTCTTC.

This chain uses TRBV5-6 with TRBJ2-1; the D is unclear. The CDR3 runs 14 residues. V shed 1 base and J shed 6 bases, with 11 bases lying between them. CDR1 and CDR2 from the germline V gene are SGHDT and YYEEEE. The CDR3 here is CASSLTSWGNEQFF. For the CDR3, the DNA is TGTGCCAGCAGCTTGACAAGTTGGGGCAATGAGCAGTTCTTC.

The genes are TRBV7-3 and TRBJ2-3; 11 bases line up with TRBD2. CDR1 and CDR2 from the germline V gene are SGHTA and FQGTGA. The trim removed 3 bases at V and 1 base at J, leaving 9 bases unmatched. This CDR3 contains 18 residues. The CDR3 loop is CASSFSGTSGRCTDTQYF. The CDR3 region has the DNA TGTGCCAGCAGCTTCTCCGGGACTAGCGGCAGGTGCACAGATACGCAGTATTTT.